This TCR beta chain stems from a study of cytomegalovirus exposure and HLA in healthy donors. Study as a whole: Early released data had tens of millions of unique TCRs, all coming from HLA-typed donors.

Findings of the study overall: Information on immune exposure was restricted to one variable (CMV serostatus). The listing of approximately 160 TCR beta chains classed them as cytomegalovirus-associated.

Donors consisted of healthy bone marrow donors. The CDR3 covers 13 residues. V shed 3 bases and J shed 3 bases, with 9 bases lying between them. Germline V CDR1 and CDR2: SGHRS, YFSETQ. The primer mix had 60 Vbeta and 13 Jbeta primers. Profiled with immunoSEQ multiplex PCR; TCRdb holds only in-frame clones, not every one. This sample carries about 79,000 clones, with roughly 5.1% going to the ten biggest clones. With respect to this clone: As yet, its antigen is unknown.

The specimen sequenced was PBMCs. This sequence originates from a man aged 25-45 years in good health and CMV-seronegative. The chain is built from TRBV5-1 and TRBJ1-1; D is unclear. Here the CDR3 DNA reads TGCGCCAGCAGCTCCCGGCGGGACACTGAAGCTTTCTTT. Protein product: CASSSRRDTEAFF.